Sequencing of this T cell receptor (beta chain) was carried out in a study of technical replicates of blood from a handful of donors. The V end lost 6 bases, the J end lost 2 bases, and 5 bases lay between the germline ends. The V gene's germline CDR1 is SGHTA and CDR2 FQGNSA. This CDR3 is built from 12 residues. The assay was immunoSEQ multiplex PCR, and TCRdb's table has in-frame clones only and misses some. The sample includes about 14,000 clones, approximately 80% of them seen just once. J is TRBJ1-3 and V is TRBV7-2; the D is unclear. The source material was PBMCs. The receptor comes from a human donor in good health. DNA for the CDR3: TGTGCCAGCAGTCGTGCTGGAAACACCATATATTTT. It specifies CASSRAGNTIYF. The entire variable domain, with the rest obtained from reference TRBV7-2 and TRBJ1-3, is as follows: GAGVSQSPSNKVTEKGKDVELRCDPISGHTALYWYRQSLGQGLEFLIYFQGNSAPDKSGLPSDRFSAERTGGSVSTLTIQRTQQEDSAVYLCASSRAGNTIYFGEGSWLTVV.